The rows below give T cell receptor beta chains drawn from one sample of a study of blood T cells in healthy people across ages. Each CDR3 protein is one row after TCRdb ran MiXCR on the 5' RACE reads. The table lists 660,000 or so distinct CDR3 sequences, 58% of them singletons. Sequencing input: blood. All receptors come from a man in his sixties in good health. CDR3s include the opening cysteine and the closing phenylalanine or tryptophan. The D gene is left open where the match is weak. Expanded clones are given a class, and other clones once, few, many or no size at all.

j_call clone_size v_call d_call cdr3_nt cdr3_aa
TRBJ2-1 NA TRBV20-1 TRBD1 TGCAGTGCTAGAGCCGGGACAGGGGACCCCAATGAGCAGTTCTTC CSARAGTGDPNEQFF
TRBJ2-3 few TRBV20-1 NA TGCAGTGCTAGACCGATTTCGGCGCATACGCAGTATTTT CSARPISAHTQYF
TRBJ2-5 few TRBV7-2 NA TGTGCCAGCAGCCGGAGTTGGGAGACCCAGTACTTC CASSRSWETQYF
TRBJ1-1 NA TRBV6-5 NA TGTACCAGCAGGGGCGAAGTAAGATTTGAAGCTTTCTTT CTSRGEVRFEAFF
TRBJ1-2 NA TRBV4-2 TRBD1 TGTGCCAGCAGCTTCAGGGGGTCAGGGTCGTACTATGGCTACACCTTC CASSFRGSGSYYGYTF
TRBJ1-1 NA TRBV18 NA TGTGCCAGCTCACCACAGGAGATGAACACTGAAGCTTTCTTT CASSPQEMNTEAFF
TRBJ2-5 NA TRBV5-5 NA TGTGCCAGCAGCACGGTCGGGTCCCAAGAGACCCAGTACTTC CASSTVGSQETQYF
TRBJ1-1 NA TRBV5-1 TRBD1 TGCGCCAGCAGCTTGGGGCCCAGGGGGCAGATGAACACTGAAGCTTTCTTT CASSLGPRGQMNTEAFF
TRBJ2-7 NA TRBV11-2 TRBD2 TGTGCCAGCAGCCCCACTAGCGGCCGCGAGCAGTACTTC CASSPTSGREQYF
TRBJ2-7 NA TRBV12-3/TRBV12-4 TRBD1 TGTGCCAGCACCGAGGGACAGGAGGCCTACGAGCAGTACTTC CASTEGQEAYEQYF
TRBJ1-1 NA TRBV11-3 NA TGTGCCAGCAGCTTAGAGTGGAACACTGAAGCTTTCTTT CASSLEWNTEAFF
TRBJ2-1 NA TRBV28 NA TGTGCCAGCACCGAGGGGGGGAGCTCCTACAATGAGCAGTTCTTC CASTEGGSSYNEQFF
TRBJ1-1 NA TRBV6-6 TRBD1 TGTGCCAGCAAGCCAACAGGGACAGTACGGACTGAAGCTTTCTTT CASKPTGTVRTEAFF
TRBJ2-3 NA TRBV29-1 NA TGCAGCGTTGAAGGGTATAGGGCACACACAGATACGCAGTATTTT CSVEGYRAHTDTQYF
TRBJ1-5 NA TRBV4-2 TRBD1 TGTGCCAGCAGCCCAACAGGGGATTTTAGTGGGACCCAGCATTTT CASSPTGDFSGTQHF
TRBJ1-5 NA TRBV2 TRBD1 TGTGCCAGCAGTGTGGAGACAGGGGACGATCAGCCCCAGCATTTT CASSVETGDDQPQHF
TRBJ2-7 few TRBV3-1 NA TGTGCCAGCAGCCCCGGAGCGGCTTCCTACGAGCAGTACTTC CASSPGAASYEQYF
TRBJ2-3 NA TRBV12-5 TRBD1 TGTGCTAGTGGTTCAGGGGACAGGGATGGAGATACGCAGTATTTT CASGSGDRDGDTQYF
TRBJ1-4 NA TRBV20-1 NA TGCAGTGCGAGGAATCTCCGGGACGATGAAAAACTGTTTTTT CSARNLRDDEKLFF
TRBJ1-6 NA TRBV3-1 NA TGTGCCAGCAGCCAAGGGTCCCCGGCCCTCAATTCACCCCTCCACTTT CASSQGSPALNSPLHF
TRBJ2-1 few TRBV9 NA TGTGCCAGCAGCGTAGCTACGGGATCCTTCAATGAGCAGTTCTTC CASSVATGSFNEQFF
TRBJ2-3 NA TRBV5-1 NA TGCGCCAGCAGCCTACGCCTGTCTAGCACAGATACGCAGTATTTT CASSLRLSSTDTQYF
TRBJ1-6 NA TRBV12-3/TRBV12-4 NA TGTGCCAGCAGTTCGGGGCGGACTAATTCACCCCTCCACTTT CASSSGRTNSPLHF
TRBJ1-1 NA TRBV20-1 TRBD1 TGCAGTGCTAGAAACAGGGGAAGCACTGAAGCTTTCTTT CSARNRGSTEAFF
TRBJ2-1 NA TRBV29-1 NA TGCAGCGTTCGGGACACCCACAATGAGCAGTTCTTC CSVRDTHNEQFF
TRBJ2-7 NA TRBV28 NA TGTGCCAGCAGTCCGGGTGGGACCCTCGGGGCCTACGAGCAGTACTTC CASSPGGTLGAYEQYF
TRBJ1-2 NA TRBV7-9 TRBD1 TGTGCCAGCATCCGAGGACAGGGTAGCTATGGCTACACCTTC CASIRGQGSYGYTF
TRBJ2-3 NA TRBV5-1 NA TGCGCCAGCAGCTGGCGGGGCACCGGAACAGATACGCAGTATTTT CASSWRGTGTDTQYF
TRBJ2-2 NA TRBV6-5 NA TGTGCCAGCAGCCCTAGCCCCCCCAGGGCGACCGGGGAGCTGTTTTTT CASSPSPPRATGELFF
TRBJ2-3 NA TRBV20-1 NA TGCAGTGCCCTAACTACAGGTACGCAGTATTTT CSALTTGTQYF
TRBJ2-2 NA TRBV29-1 TRBD2 TGCAGCGTTGACGGTCCGGGGGGTGGGGAGCTGTTTTTT CSVDGPGGGELFF
TRBJ2-3 NA TRBV9 NA TGTGCCAGCGCGGGACGGGGCACAGATACGCAGTATTTT CASAGRGTDTQYF
TRBJ2-7 few TRBV12-3/TRBV12-4 TRBD1 TGTGCCAGCAGGGCTGACAGGGGGCTCGGCTCCTACAATGAGCAGTACTTC CASRADRGLGSYNEQYF
TRBJ2-4 NA TRBV28 NA TGTGCCAGCAGTCAAGCCCACAGGATATACGATGGCGGGCAGTACTTC CASSQAHRIYDGGQYF
TRBJ2-5 few TRBV4-2 NA TGTGCCAGCAGCCAATTACAGGGAAGAGGAGAGACCCAGTACTTC CASSQLQGRGETQYF
TRBJ2-3 NA TRBV3-1 NA TGTGCCAGCAGCCAAGGGGGGATCTCGCAGTATTTT CASSQGGISQYF
TRBJ2-1 NA TRBV12-3/TRBV12-4 TRBD1 TGTGCCAGCAGCCCACCACAGGGGGCTGACAATGAGCAGTTCTTC CASSPPQGADNEQFF
TRBJ1-1 NA TRBV24-1 TRBD1 TGTGCCACCAGGGGGTACCGACAGGGAAACACTGAAGCTTTCTTT CATRGYRQGNTEAFF
TRBJ2-7 few TRBV20-1 TRBD1 TGCAGTGCCGCATCCTGGGACAGAGGTTCCTACGAGCAGTACTTC CSAASWDRGSYEQYF
TRBJ2-1 NA TRBV20-1 TRBD2 TGCAGTGCTAGAGACGGGACTAGCTTCAATGAGCAGTTCTTC CSARDGTSFNEQFF
TRBJ2-2 NA TRBV29-1 NA TGCAGCGTTCGATTAGGGGGAGATACCGGGGAGCTGTTTTTT CSVRLGGDTGELFF